The rows below give T cell receptor beta chains drawn from one sample of a study of T cell repertoires in cytomegalovirus infection. TCRdb reanalysed the reads using MiXCR and keeps one entry per CDR3 protein. The data contain fewer than 350,000 distinct CDR3 sequences, around 9.5% of them singletons. Sequenced sample: PBMCs. These receptors were taken from a human donor in good health (CMV status not recorded). Some clones in this sample may be carry-over from other donors' samples. Both conserved end residues are part of each CDR3. A D gene is named only where the DNA matches it firmly. A row's size may be missing; if present it is once, few, many or a size class.

d_call: .
clone_size: .
cdr3_length: 16
v_call: TRBV5-8
j_call: TRBJ1-5
cdr3_nt: TGTGCCAGCAGCCCCGAGTGGGAAGGTCGCAATCAGCCCCAGCATTTT
cdr3_aa: CASSPEWEGRNQPQHF

d_call: .
clone_size: few
cdr3_length: 16
v_call: TRBV6-2/TRBV6-3
j_call: TRBJ2-3
cdr3_nt: TGTGCCAGCAGTTACGGGATGAATCCGGGGGCAGATACGCAGTATTTT
cdr3_aa: CASSYGMNPGADTQYF

d_call: TRBD1
clone_size: few
cdr3_length: 15
v_call: TRBV18
j_call: TRBJ1-5
cdr3_nt: TGTGCCAGCTCACTGGGGACAGTATTCAATCAGCCCCAGCATTTT
cdr3_aa: CASSLGTVFNQPQHF

d_call: .
clone_size: many
cdr3_length: 14
v_call: TRBV7-2
j_call: TRBJ1-5
cdr3_nt: TGTGCCAGCAGCTCAATATCTGGCAATCAGCCCCAGCATTTT
cdr3_aa: CASSSISGNQPQHF

d_call: TRBD1
clone_size: once
cdr3_length: 14
v_call: TRBV2
j_call: TRBJ1-1
cdr3_nt: TGTGCCAGCAGTGATGACAGGGGGAGGACTGAAGCTTTCTTT
cdr3_aa: CASSDDRGRTEAFF

d_call: .
clone_size: many
cdr3_length: 14
v_call: TRBV4-2
j_call: TRBJ2-5
cdr3_nt: TGTGCCAGCAGCCCCCGGGACTTCCAAGAGACCCAGTACTTC
cdr3_aa: CASSPRDFQETQYF

d_call: .
clone_size: many
cdr3_length: 12
v_call: TRBV7-2
j_call: TRBJ2-7
cdr3_nt: TGTGCCAGCAGCCCGACAGTGTACGAGCAGTACTTC
cdr3_aa: CASSPTVYEQYF

d_call: .
clone_size: many
cdr3_length: 11
v_call: TRBV12-3/TRBV12-4
j_call: TRBJ1-1
cdr3_nt: TGTGCCACCAGTTTTGGGACTGAAGCTTTCTTT
cdr3_aa: CATSFGTEAFF

d_call: TRBD2
clone_size: many
cdr3_length: 15
v_call: TRBV7-2
j_call: TRBJ2-1
cdr3_nt: TGTGCCAGCAGCTTCGCCTCCGCGGGGGGGAATGAGCAGTTCTTC
cdr3_aa: CASSFASAGGNEQFF

d_call: TRBD1
clone_size: many
cdr3_length: 15
v_call: TRBV6-1
j_call: TRBJ2-4
cdr3_nt: TGTGCCAGCAGTCAGACCGGGACAGGGGGCGACATTCAGTACTTC
cdr3_aa: CASSQTGTGGDIQYF

d_call: TRBD1
clone_size: .
cdr3_length: 13
v_call: TRBV7-9
j_call: TRBJ1-5
cdr3_nt: TGTGCCAGCAGCCCGGACAGGGAACAGCCCCAGCATTTT
cdr3_aa: CASSPDREQPQHF

d_call: .
clone_size: few
cdr3_length: 13
v_call: TRBV7-3
j_call: TRBJ2-5
cdr3_nt: TGTGCCAGCAGCCAGGGCCACGGGGAGACCCAGTACTTC
cdr3_aa: CASSQGHGETQYF

d_call: .
clone_size: many
cdr3_length: 15
v_call: TRBV7-7
j_call: TRBJ1-1
cdr3_nt: TGTGCCAGCAGCACCGAGGAGGGGTCAACCACTGAAGCTTTCTTT
cdr3_aa: CASSTEEGSTTEAFF

d_call: .
clone_size: many
cdr3_length: 16
v_call: TRBV7-9
j_call: TRBJ1-4
cdr3_nt: TGTGCCAGCAGCTTAGTGGGCGCAGCAACTAATGAAAAACTGTTTTTT
cdr3_aa: CASSLVGAATNEKLFF

d_call: .
clone_size: few
cdr3_length: 13
v_call: TRBV11-2
j_call: TRBJ2-3
cdr3_nt: TGTGCCAGCAGCTACCAACCTCCAGATACGCAGTATTTT
cdr3_aa: CASSYQPPDTQYF

d_call: .
clone_size: many
cdr3_length: 16
v_call: TRBV7-2
j_call: TRBJ2-2
cdr3_nt: TGTGCCAGCAGCTCTAGGCAGGGGGGGAACACCGGGGAGCTGTTTTTT
cdr3_aa: CASSSRQGGNTGELFF

d_call: .
clone_size: many
cdr3_length: 14
v_call: TRBV7-2
j_call: TRBJ2-7
cdr3_nt: TGTGCCAGCAGCTTAAGTCGGGTAACCTACGAGCAGTACTTC
cdr3_aa: CASSLSRVTYEQYF

d_call: TRBD2
clone_size: few
cdr3_length: 15
v_call: TRBV12-3/TRBV12-4
j_call: TRBJ2-5
cdr3_nt: TGTGCCAGCAGCCCTTATTCGGGGGGCCAAGAGACCCAGTACTTC
cdr3_aa: CASSPYSGGQETQYF

d_call: TRBD2
clone_size: few
cdr3_length: 19
v_call: TRBV6-5
j_call: TRBJ2-7
cdr3_nt: TGTGCCAGCAGTTACCGACCGGGACTAGCGGGAGGATCACGGTACGAGCAGTACTTC
cdr3_aa: CASSYRPGLAGGSRYEQYF

d_call: .
clone_size: .
cdr3_length: 15
v_call: TRBV28
j_call: TRBJ1-1
cdr3_nt: TGTGCCAGCAGTTTACTTGGCAGCCTGAACACTGAAGCTTTCTTT
cdr3_aa: CASSLLGSLNTEAFF

d_call: .
clone_size: .
cdr3_length: 17
v_call: TRBV6-5
j_call: TRBJ1-3
cdr3_nt: TGTGCCAGCAGACTGATCCGGGACGCGAACTCTGGAAACACCATATATTTT
cdr3_aa: CASRLIRDANSGNTIYF

d_call: .
clone_size: many
cdr3_length: 15
v_call: TRBV7-2
j_call: TRBJ1-1
cdr3_nt: TGTGCCAGCAGCCCCAGCCGCCAATCAAGGGCTGAAGCTTTCTTT
cdr3_aa: CASSPSRQSRAEAFF

d_call: .
clone_size: many
cdr3_length: 19
v_call: TRBV7-9
j_call: TRBJ2-6
cdr3_nt: TGTGCCAGCAGCCTCACCGGGTCCAGGGCTTCTTCTGGGGCCAACGTCCTGACTTTC
cdr3_aa: CASSLTGSRASSGANVLTF

d_call: .
clone_size: many
cdr3_length: 14
v_call: TRBV7-3
j_call: TRBJ2-7
cdr3_nt: TGTGCCAGCAGCCTAAGCAGGGTTTCCTACGAGCAGTACTTC
cdr3_aa: CASSLSRVSYEQYF

d_call: TRBD2
clone_size: .
cdr3_length: 18
v_call: TRBV7-2
j_call: TRBJ2-1
cdr3_nt: TGTGCCAGCAGCTTAGCGCGAACTAGCGGGGACCCCTACAATGAGCAGTTCTTC
cdr3_aa: CASSLARTSGDPYNEQFF

d_call: .
clone_size: .
cdr3_length: 12
v_call: TRBV20-1
j_call: TRBJ1-1
cdr3_nt: TGCAGCTTCACAAGTTGGAACACTGAAGCTTTCTTT
cdr3_aa: CSFTSWNTEAFF

d_call: .
clone_size: .
cdr3_length: 13
v_call: TRBV12-3/TRBV12-4
j_call: TRBJ2-7
cdr3_nt: TGTGCCAGCAGTTTGAGAGGGCAGGTCGAGCAGTACTTC
cdr3_aa: CASSLRGQVEQYF

d_call: TRBD1
clone_size: .
cdr3_length: 13
v_call: TRBV12-3/TRBV12-4
j_call: TRBJ1-4
cdr3_nt: TGTGCCAGCAGACGGGACAGGGGTGAAAAACTGTTTTTT
cdr3_aa: CASRRDRGEKLFF

d_call: TRBD1
clone_size: many
cdr3_length: 16
v_call: TRBV7-2
j_call: TRBJ2-3
cdr3_nt: TGTGCCAGCAGCTTAGGTGGGACAGGATATAAGTATACGCAGTATTTT
cdr3_aa: CASSLGGTGYKYTQYF

d_call: TRBD2
clone_size: few
cdr3_length: 13
v_call: TRBV20-1
j_call: TRBJ2-7
cdr3_nt: TGCAGTGCTAGCGGGGGGGCCATCGACGAGCAGTACTTC
cdr3_aa: CSASGGAIDEQYF

d_call: .
clone_size: .
cdr3_length: 14
v_call: TRBV5-4
j_call: TRBJ2-7
cdr3_nt: TGTGCCAGCAACCCGGGGGGCAGGGAATACGAGCAGTACTTC
cdr3_aa: CASNPGGREYEQYF

d_call: .
clone_size: .
cdr3_length: 14
v_call: TRBV28
j_call: TRBJ1-5
cdr3_nt: TGTGCCAGCGCGACGGTCTCGAGCAATCAGCCCCAGCATTTT
cdr3_aa: CASATVSSNQPQHF

d_call: .
clone_size: .
cdr3_length: 17
v_call: TRBV19
j_call: TRBJ1-1
cdr3_nt: TGTGCCAGTAGTACCGCAAAAGGCTTTCCTCAGAACACTGAAGCTTTCTTT
cdr3_aa: CASSTAKGFPQNTEAFF

d_call: TRBD2
clone_size: many
cdr3_length: 17
v_call: TRBV7-2
j_call: TRBJ2-3
cdr3_nt: TGTGCCAGCAGTTTCCCGGGACTAGCGGGGACCACAGATACGCAGTATTTT
cdr3_aa: CASSFPGLAGTTDTQYF

d_call: TRBD1
clone_size: .
cdr3_length: 14
v_call: TRBV28
j_call: TRBJ1-5
cdr3_nt: TGTGCCAGCAGTTTGGTAACAGGGGGTCAGCCCCAGCATTTT
cdr3_aa: CASSLVTGGQPQHF

d_call: TRBD2
clone_size: .
cdr3_length: 16
v_call: TRBV7-2
j_call: TRBJ2-1
cdr3_nt: TGTGCCAGCAGCCTCCTAGCGGGGGTCCCCCTGCATGAGCAGTTCTTC
cdr3_aa: CASSLLAGVPLHEQFF

d_call: TRBD2
clone_size: many
cdr3_length: 15
v_call: TRBV7-2
j_call: TRBJ2-3
cdr3_nt: TGTGCCAGCAGCTTTACTAGCGGGAGGGCAGATACGCAGTATTTT
cdr3_aa: CASSFTSGRADTQYF

d_call: .
clone_size: many
cdr3_length: 15
v_call: TRBV7-2
j_call: TRBJ1-1
cdr3_nt: TGTGCCAGCAGCCCTTCTCGGACCGAGGACACTGAAGCTTTCTTT
cdr3_aa: CASSPSRTEDTEAFF

d_call: .
clone_size: .
cdr3_length: 13
v_call: TRBV12-3/TRBV12-4
j_call: TRBJ1-2
cdr3_nt: TGTGCCAGCAGTTTAGTGGGGCTCTATGGCTACACCTTC
cdr3_aa: CASSLVGLYGYTF

d_call: .
clone_size: many
cdr3_length: 14
v_call: TRBV5-4
j_call: TRBJ2-1
cdr3_nt: TGTGCCAGCAGCTTGGGGGGGTCAGGCGGTGAGCAGTTCTTC
cdr3_aa: CASSLGGSGGEQFF

d_call: .
clone_size: .
cdr3_length: 15
v_call: TRBV7-2
j_call: TRBJ1-1
cdr3_nt: TGTGCCAGCAGCCCCACAGGATTTGGGAACACTGAAGCTTTCTTT
cdr3_aa: CASSPTGFGNTEAFF

d_call: .
clone_size: many
cdr3_length: 12
v_call: TRBV7-9
j_call: TRBJ1-2
cdr3_nt: TGTGCCAGCAGAGGGGCGGCGGATGGCTACACCTTC
cdr3_aa: CASRGAADGYTF

d_call: TRBD2
clone_size: many
cdr3_length: 14
v_call: TRBV7-2
j_call: TRBJ2-3
cdr3_nt: TGTGCCAGCAGCCGCGAACGGGGGGCAGATACGCAGTATTTT
cdr3_aa: CASSRERGADTQYF

d_call: .
clone_size: many
cdr3_length: 16
v_call: TRBV6-1
j_call: TRBJ2-6
cdr3_nt: TGTGCCAGCAGTACCTTAGGGAGCTCTGGGGCCAACGTCCTGACTTTC
cdr3_aa: CASSTLGSSGANVLTF

d_call: TRBD1
clone_size: many
cdr3_length: 15
v_call: TRBV5-1
j_call: TRBJ2-1
cdr3_nt: TGCGCCAGCAGCTTGGCCCAGGGGGTGGGGAATGAGCAGTTCTTC
cdr3_aa: CASSLAQGVGNEQFF

d_call: .
clone_size: few
cdr3_length: 15
v_call: TRBV28
j_call: TRBJ1-1
cdr3_nt: TGTGCCAGCAGTTTATATCCAGGAGCCAACACTGAAGCTTTCTTT
cdr3_aa: CASSLYPGANTEAFF

d_call: .
clone_size: many
cdr3_length: 15
v_call: TRBV25-1
j_call: TRBJ1-2
cdr3_nt: TGTGCCAGCAGTGAACGGATGGGGGGGAAGGATGGCTACACCTTC
cdr3_aa: CASSERMGGKDGYTF

d_call: .
clone_size: .
cdr3_length: 15
v_call: TRBV4-1
j_call: TRBJ1-5
cdr3_nt: TGCGCCAGCAGCCAAGCACAGGTGGGAAATCAGCCCCAGCATTTT
cdr3_aa: CASSQAQVGNQPQHF

d_call: .
clone_size: .
cdr3_length: 15
v_call: TRBV28
j_call: TRBJ1-3
cdr3_nt: TGTGCCAGCAGTTTGGGCCAGGGAAGTGGAAACACCATATATTTT
cdr3_aa: CASSLGQGSGNTIYF

d_call: .
clone_size: few
cdr3_length: 17
v_call: TRBV28
j_call: TRBJ2-4
cdr3_nt: TGTGCCAGCAGTCCGTCAACAGGGAAGCTAGCCAAAAACATTCAGTACTTC
cdr3_aa: CASSPSTGKLAKNIQYF

d_call: TRBD1
clone_size: many
cdr3_length: 12
v_call: TRBV19
j_call: TRBJ1-5
cdr3_nt: TGTGCCAGCAGACAGGGTGGCCAGCCCCAGCATTTT
cdr3_aa: CASRQGGQPQHF

d_call: .
clone_size: many
cdr3_length: 14
v_call: TRBV4-1
j_call: TRBJ1-1
cdr3_nt: TGCGCCAGCAGCCGGGGGGGGTCGAACACTGAAGCTTTCTTT
cdr3_aa: CASSRGGSNTEAFF

d_call: .
clone_size: few
cdr3_length: 13
v_call: TRBV28
j_call: TRBJ2-1
cdr3_nt: TGTGCCAGCAGTTTTGGGGCCCCCGATGAGCAGTTCTTC
cdr3_aa: CASSFGAPDEQFF

d_call: TRBD2
clone_size: many
cdr3_length: 16
v_call: TRBV7-2
j_call: TRBJ2-5
cdr3_nt: TGTGCCAGCAGCCTGTCTCCAGCGGGGGGCCAAGTGGCCCAGTACTTC
cdr3_aa: CASSLSPAGGQVAQYF

d_call: .
clone_size: .
cdr3_length: 14
v_call: TRBV7-9
j_call: TRBJ2-5
cdr3_nt: TGTGCCAGCAGCCCCAGGGGAGTTGGAGAGACCCAGTACTTC
cdr3_aa: CASSPRGVGETQYF

d_call: .
clone_size: many
cdr3_length: 15
v_call: TRBV7-2
j_call: TRBJ2-1
cdr3_nt: TGTGCCAGCAGCTTAGGAGGGGGTCCCTACAATGAGCAGTTCTTC
cdr3_aa: CASSLGGGPYNEQFF

d_call: .
clone_size: few
cdr3_length: 15
v_call: TRBV4-2
j_call: TRBJ2-1
cdr3_nt: TGTGCCAGCAGCCCACGACTGATCTCCTACAATGAGCAGTTCTTC
cdr3_aa: CASSPRLISYNEQFF

d_call: .
clone_size: many
cdr3_length: 12
v_call: TRBV7-2
j_call: TRBJ2-1
cdr3_nt: TGTGCCAGCAGCCCTCCTGGGACAGAGCAGTTCTTC
cdr3_aa: CASSPPGTEQFF

d_call: .
clone_size: many
cdr3_length: 16
v_call: TRBV7-2
j_call: TRBJ2-3
cdr3_nt: TGTGCCAGCAGCTTGTCCTTCGGGGGGCCCGCAGATACGCAGTATTTT
cdr3_aa: CASSLSFGGPADTQYF

d_call: TRBD1
clone_size: many
cdr3_length: 15
v_call: TRBV7-2
j_call: TRBJ2-7
cdr3_nt: TGTGCCAGCAGCTTAGGAGGGACAGGGAACTACGAGCAGTACTTC
cdr3_aa: CASSLGGTGNYEQYF